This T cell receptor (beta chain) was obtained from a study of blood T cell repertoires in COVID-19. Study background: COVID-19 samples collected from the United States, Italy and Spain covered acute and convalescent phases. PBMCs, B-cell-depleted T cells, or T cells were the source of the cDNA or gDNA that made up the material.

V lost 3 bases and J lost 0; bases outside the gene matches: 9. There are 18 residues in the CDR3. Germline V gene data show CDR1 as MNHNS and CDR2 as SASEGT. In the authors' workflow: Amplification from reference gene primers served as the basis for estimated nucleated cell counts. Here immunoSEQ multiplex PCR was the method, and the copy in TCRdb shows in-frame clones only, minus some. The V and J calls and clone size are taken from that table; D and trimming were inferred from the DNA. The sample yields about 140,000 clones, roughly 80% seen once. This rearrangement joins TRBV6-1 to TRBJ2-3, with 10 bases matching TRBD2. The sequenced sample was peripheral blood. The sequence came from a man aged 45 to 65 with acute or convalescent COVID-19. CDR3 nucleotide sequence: TGTGCCAGCAGTGAGATGACTAGCGGGCAATCTAGCACAGATACGCAGTATTTT. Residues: CASSEMTSGQSSTDTQYF.